A single sample gave rise to the 30 T cell receptor beta chains below, sequenced in a study of cytomegalovirus exposure and HLA in healthy donors. The PCR ran on 60 Vbeta and 13 Jbeta primers. The method was immunoSEQ multiplex PCR; TCRdb's version includes in-frame clones alone and lacks a portion of them. Among nearly 200,000 clones listed, 70% to 85% were seen once. The specimen was PBMCs. The receptors were sampled from a boy aged 2 to 10 in good health and CMV-seronegative.

The rearrangement uses TRBV9 and TRBJ1-1; D perhaps matches TRBD1 (6 bases). The V end lost 1 base, the J end lost 0 bases, and 13 bases lay between the germline ends. CDR1 and CDR2 (germline): SGDLS, YYNGEE. The CDR3 is 16 amino acids. CDR3 amino acids: CASSVNSGEMNTEAFF. CDR3 coding DNA: TGTGCCAGCAGCGTAAATTCAGGGGAAATGAACACTGAAGCTTTCTTT. The variable domain in full, completed from reference TRBV9 and TRBJ1-1, reads DSGVTQTPKHLITATGQRVTLRCSPRSGDLSVYWYQQSLDQGLQFLIQYYNGEERAKGNILERFSAQQFPDLHSELNLSSLELGDSALYFCASSVNSGEMNTEAFFGQGTRLTVV.

V usage is TRBV7-2 and J usage is TRBJ2-7, with a tentative D call TRBD2 (6 bases). Trimming cost V 1 base and J 3 bases, with 13 bases left between them. This CDR3 spans 15 amino acids. Germline-derived CDR1 and CDR2 are SGHTA and FQGNSA. The DNA for the CDR3 is TGTGCCAGCAGCTTAGTTCGCGGGGAGGTCTACGAGCAGTACTTC. Amino acids: CASSLVRGEVYEQYF.

The chain carries TRBV19 and TRBJ2-3, with 10 bases fitting TRBD2. Germline V gene lookup returns CDR1 LNHDA and CDR2 SQIVND (reference sequence). The CDR3 contains 15 residues. The trim removed 4 bases at V and 4 bases at J, leaving 5 bases unmatched. CDR3 residues: CASSRASGGADTQYF. The CDR3 DNA reads as TGTGCCAGTAGTAGGGCCAGCGGGGGGGCAGATACGCAGTATTTT.

This sequence joins TRBV28 and TRBJ2-7, with a possible D match to TRBD2 (5 bases). V was shortened by 5 bases and J by 1 base, with 15 bases between the two germline ends. Germline V gene data show CDR1 as MDHEN and CDR2 as SYDVKM. The CDR3 loop spans 15 amino acids. DNA of the CDR3: TGTGCCAGCAGTCCCGACCCGACGGGGTCCTACGAGCAGTACTTC. Protein sequence: CASSPDPTGSYEQYF.

The V call is TRBV18, the J call TRBJ1-4; D unclear. Looked up from germline, CDR1 is KGHSH and CDR2 is LQKENI. Trimming removed 2 bases at V and 8 bases at J, with 9 bases between. This CDR3 spans 13 amino acids. CDR3: CASSPSSSEKLFF. The CDR3 bases are TGTGCCAGCTCACCATCCTCCTCGGAAAAACTGTTTTTT.

The chain recombines TRBV5-4 with TRBJ2-5, with 8 bases aligning to TRBD2. Germline V lookup: CDR1 SGHNT, CDR2 YYREEE (reference sequence). The CDR3 consists of 15 residues. The V gene end was trimmed by 2 bases and the J gene end by 3 bases; junction bases not matched to a gene: 6. The CDR3 region is CASSLPGTRKETQYF. The CDR3 DNA reads TGTGCCAGCAGCTTACCCGGGACTAGAAAAGAGACCCAGTACTTC.

The genes are TRBV6-4 and TRBJ1-2, with 7 bases identical to TRBD1. Germline V gene sequence: CDR1 MRHNA, CDR2 SNTAGT. V lost 6 bases and J lost 7; bases outside the gene matches: 14. The length of the CDR3 is 15 residues. CDR3 coding DNA: TGTGCCAGCAGCGGCGTTCTGAGGGGGCCGGGTGGCTACACCTTC. Its translation: CASSGVLRGPGGYTF.

The V gene is TRBV11-2, the J gene TRBJ1-4, with D possibly TRBD1 on 5 matching bases. Germline values: CDR1 SGHAT, CDR2 FQNNGV. The CDR3 contains 16 residues. Trimming removed 1 base from V and 7 bases from J, with 16 bases in between. The DNA of the CDR3 is TGTGCCAGCAGCTTAGTTATCGGGGGAGGCCGTGAAAAACTGTTTTTT. It specifies CASSLVIGGGREKLFF.

The table lists this clone with a few counts. The chain employs TRBV2 and TRBJ2-6; D gene uncertain. The CDR3 loop spans 14 amino acids. Germline V lookup: CDR1 SNHLY, CDR2 FYNNEI. V dropped 6 bases and J dropped 0 bases, with 6 bases sitting between them. CDR3 in amino acids: CASRQSSGANVLTF. The CDR3 DNA sequence: TGTGCCAGCAGACAGAGCTCTGGGGCCAACGTCCTGACTTTC.

V usage is TRBV28 and J usage is TRBJ2-5, with 12 bases matching TRBD1. The end of the DNA is better explained by TRBJ2-7, so the J call may be wrong. CDR1 and CDR2 from the germline V gene are MDHEN and SYDVKM. This CDR3 is 14 amino acids long. For the CDR3, the DNA is TGTGCCTCGGGACAGGGGGCAGGAATCTACGAGCAGTACTTC. Translating it yields CASGQGAGIYEQYF.

The chain joins TRBV5-4 to TRBJ2-1; 7 nucleotides line up with TRBD1. Germline V gives CDR1 SGHNT, CDR2 YYREEE (reference sequence). J gave up 9 bases and V 0 bases, and 9 bases lay outside the gene matches. The CDR3 runs 15 residues. The CDR3 DNA is TGTGCCAGCAGCTTGGGTGACAGGGAAATCAGTGAGCAGTTCTTC. Translating gives CASSLGDREISEQFF.

V and J are TRBV6-6 and TRBJ1-1; D unclear. This CDR3 has 15 amino acids. The V gene's germline CDR1 is MNHNY and CDR2 SVGAGI (reference sequence). V lost 6 bases and J 8 bases, leaving 22 bases between the germline ends. The CDR3 sequence: CASSEPGILPLEAFF. CDR3 nucleotide sequence: TGTGCCAGCAGCGAACCGGGAATCCTCCCCCTAGAAGCTTTCTTT.

The V call is TRBV7-9, the J call TRBJ2-5; 9 nucleotides agree with TRBD2. The CDR3 covers 15 residues. The germline V gene encodes CDR1 SEHNR and CDR2 FQNEAQ (reference sequence). V lost 5 bases to trimming and J lost 5 bases; unmatched junction nucleotides: 9. In DNA form, the CDR3 reads TGTGCCAGCAGCCGTGAGCGGGGGGCGGTTGAGACCCAGTACTTC. This translates into CASSRERGAVETQYF.

This clone was counted only a few times. This chain uses TRBV21-1 with TRBJ1-4. TRBV21-1 is noted as a pseudogene. The CDR3 consists of 13 residues. In DNA form, the CDR3 reads TGTGCCAGCAGCCTACCACTAGGGGAAAAACTGTTTTTT. This encodes CASSLPLGEKLFF.

This chain connects TRBV27 to TRBJ2-7; D call uncertain. The V gene's germline CDR1 is MNHEY and CDR2 SMNVEV (reference sequence). Trimming cost V 4 bases and J 6 bases, with 13 bases left between them. This CDR3 contains 13 residues. CDR3 DNA sequence: TGTGCCAGCAGTTCCGGGTTTTTGGGCGAGCAGTACTTC. Protein: CASSSGFLGEQYF.

The chain joins TRBV19 to TRBJ1-3; 7 bases are shared with TRBD1. V lost 3 bases and J lost 4; bases outside the gene matches: 6. The CDR3 has 15 amino acids. CDR1 and CDR2 from the germline V gene are LNHDA and SQIVND (reference sequence). The chain's CDR3 is CASSMGRQGGNTIYF. DNA for the CDR3: TGTGCCAGTAGTATGGGGAGACAGGGCGGAAACACCATATATTTT.

This rearrangement joins TRBV7-3 to TRBJ2-7, with D possibly being TRBD2 (5 bases). The CDR3 loop spans 14 amino acids. The V gene lost 1 base and the J gene lost 6 bases, with 13 bases spanning the gap. Germline CDR1 is SGHTA and CDR2 is FQGTGA. The CDR3 loop reads CASSLIGAGSEQYF. CDR3 DNA sequence: TGTGCCAGCAGCTTAATAGGTGCGGGTTCCGAGCAGTACTTC.

The rearrangement joins TRBV27 to TRBJ1-5, with 7 bases aligning to TRBD1. This CDR3 is 16 amino acids long. V dropped 3 bases and J dropped 6; count of bases not matched to a gene: 11. CDR1 and CDR2 (germline): MNHEY, SMNVEV (reference sequence). The CDR3 nucleotides are TGTGCCAGCAGTTTCCTCTCTGACAGGGCCGGTCAGCCCCAGCATTTT. This codes for CASSFLSDRAGQPQHF.

The J gene is TRBJ1-1, the V gene TRBV18, with TRBD1 matching 10 bases. The CDR3 length is 16 residues. With 4 bases clipped from V and 6 bases from J, the junction kept 11 bases outside the gene matches. CDR1 is KGHSH, CDR2 LQKENI, per germline. CDR3 nucleotides: TGTGCCAGCTCACACGCCCGGGACAGGGGTATCGCTGAAGCTTTCTTT. Protein: CASSHARDRGIAEAFF.

The genes are TRBV5-6 and TRBJ2-2, with TRBD2 as a possible D gene (6 bases). The CDR3 consists of 18 residues. The germline CDR1 and CDR2 sequences are SGHDT and YYEEEE. Trimming shortened V by 0 bases and J by 0 bases, and 15 bases separated the two germline ends. DNA of the CDR3: TGTGCCAGCAGCTTGGGGGGAAGTTGGACTACGAACACCGGGGAGCTGTTTTTT. Translating gives CASSLGGSWTTNTGELFF.

The chain is built from TRBV2 and TRBJ2-7; TRBD2 aligns across 9 bases. The CDR3 is 12 amino acids. V gave up 11 bases and J gave up 3 bases; unmatched junction bases: 5. CDR1 is SNHLY, CDR2 FYNNEI, per germline. In DNA, the CDR3 is TGTGCCGGGCATAGCGGGAGCTACGAGCAGTACTTC. Protein sequence: CAGHSGSYEQYF.

V gene TRBV10-3 combines with J gene TRBJ2-4, with 9 nucleotides matching TRBD1. Germline CDR1 ENHRY, CDR2 SYGVKD. The CDR3 runs 16 residues. Trimming at V came to 4 bases and at J to 2 bases, leaving 6 bases not matched to a gene. The CDR3 nucleotides read TGTGCCATCAGTGCCGGGACAGGGTTATCCAAAAACATTCAGTACTTC. It yields the protein CAISAGTGLSKNIQYF.

This chain joins TRBV29-1 and TRBJ2-7, with TRBD2 identical over 8 bases. The CDR3 covers 16 residues. Looked up from germline, CDR1 is SQVTM and CDR2 is ANQGSEA. V was pared by 2 bases and J by 4 bases, with 13 bases of the junction left unmatched. The CDR3 bases are TGCAGCGTTGAATTGGGGTCCGGGACGGGGGGGTACGAGCAGTACTTC. This sequence encodes CSVELGSGTGGYEQYF.

The chain couples TRBV28 to TRBJ2-1; D may be TRBD2 (5 bases). The CDR3 consists of 17 residues. Trimming pared 3 bases from V and 0 bases from J, leaving 15 bases between. The V gene's germline CDR1 is MDHEN and CDR2 SYDVKM. CDR3 nucleotide sequence: TGTGCCAGCAGTTTTATCGAGGGTCCCACCTCCTACAATGAGCAGTTCTTC. Translation: CASSFIEGPTSYNEQFF.

This clone was found a few times. V is TRBV7-2 and J is TRBJ2-7, with unresolved D. This CDR3 is built from 13 residues. CDR1 and CDR2 (germline): SGHTA, FQGNSA. Trimming shortened V by 2 bases and J by 2 bases, and 7 bases separated the two germline ends. CDR3 region: CASSLYTTYEQYF. The CDR3 nucleotides read TGTGCCAGCAGCTTATACACGACCTACGAGCAGTACTTC.

This clone was seen only once. The chain couples TRBV15 to TRBJ1-3; maybe TRBD1 (5 bases). This CDR3 spans 15 amino acids. Germline-derived CDR1 and CDR2 are LNHNV and YYDKDF (reference sequence). The germline V and J ends were trimmed by 6 bases and 3 bases, with 15 bases remaining between them. The CDR3 bases are TGTGCCACCAGGGGTCGGTGGGGGGATGGAAACACCATATATTTT. It is translated as CATRGRWGDGNTIYF.

This chain uses TRBV9 with TRBJ1-5, with a weak D call TRBD1 (5 bases). V lost 2 bases and J lost 7, with 10 bases in between. CDR3 length: 13 residues. Germline CDR1 and CDR2: SGDLS and YYNGEE. The CDR3 loop is CASSVDINQPQHF. The CDR3 DNA is TGTGCCAGCAGCGTGGACATCAACCAGCCCCAGCATTTT.

The chain has TRBV6-6 and TRBJ1-1; no definite D call. In germline, CDR1 is MNHNY, CDR2 SVGAGI (reference sequence). V was pared by 5 bases and J by 5 bases, with 12 bases between. The CDR3 runs 13 residues. CDR3 nucleotides: TGTGCCAGCAGTGTGGGAGGGAGGACTGAAGCTTTCTTT. Encoded protein: CASSVGGRTEAFF.

This clone turned up a few times. The V call is TRBV10-1, the J call TRBJ1-6; no clear D gene. Deletions cut 8 bases from V and 12 bases from J, with 11 bases between. CDR1 is WNHNN, CDR2 SYGVQD, per germline (reference sequence). This CDR3 has 11 residues. Written as DNA, the CDR3 is TGCGCCAGCCCACCCCAGAAACCCCTCCACTTT. This gives the protein CASPPQKPLHF.

This sequence joins TRBV7-2 and TRBJ2-3, with D perhaps TRBD1 (7 bases). The CDR3 has 16 residues. Deletions cut 5 bases from V and 3 bases from J, with 18 bases between. Germline-derived CDR1 and CDR2 are SGHTA and FQGNSA. In nucleotides, the CDR3 is TGTGCCAGCAGCCCCAGGGGGGCGGGGTCGACAGATACGCAGTATTTT. The encoded protein is CASSPRGAGSTDTQYF.